This TCR beta chain stems from a study of early T cells in non-severe SARS-CoV-2 infection. Study overall: Unsorted whole blood bulk RNA was sequenced, with unpaired chains. Study-wide findings and caveats: Matching against VDJdb likely underestimated virus-specific expansions, favoring anti-spike CD8.

This clonotype was seen repeatedly, ten times or more. Its specificity is not known. In germline, CDR1 is SGHAT, CDR2 FQNNGV. V was shortened by 5 bases and J by 1 base, with 8 bases between the two germline ends. The CDR3 runs 13 residues. Individual cDNA molecules received unique molecular identifiers. TCRdb re-derived calls from the 5' RACE reads in MiXCR, one entry per CDR3 protein. The sample lists under 60,000 distinct CDR3 sequences, around 5.6% occurring once. The TCR originated in an adult who was a healthcare worker with PCR-confirmed SARS-CoV-2 infection or an uninfected control (not recorded which). Sequencing was done on a sample of whole blood. The chain joins TRBV11-2 to TRBJ1-1; D not resolved. The CDR3: CASSLRRNTEAFF. The DNA for the CDR3 is TGTGCCAGCAGCCTCCGAAGGAACACTGAAGCTTTCTTT.